Presented here are 5 T cell receptor beta chains from one specimen sequenced in a study of T cells in women clearing cervical HPV infection. Sequencing used immunoSEQ multiplex PCR; TCRdb keeps in-frame clones, though not all of them. This listing includes 35,000 to 45,000 clones. Specimen: blood buffy coat. These receptors originate from a woman aged 18-69 years with a cervical HPV16 infection that either progressed to CIN3+ or cleared (not recorded which).

Comments on this clone: The read terminates 3 residues before the CDR3 end, so the remaining end is supplied by the germline J gene. The V gene is TRBV5-1, the J gene TRBJ2-3; 8 bases map to TRBD2. Germline V gene lookup returns CDR1 SGHRS and CDR2 YFSETQ. The CDR3 loop spans 14 amino acids. The part of the CDR3 DNA that was read is TGCGCCAGCAGCTTAGGGACTAGGGAAGAGACG. This codes for CASSLGTREET. The CDR3 in its entirety is CASSLGTREETQYF.

Worth noting for this clone: The read ends 3 residues shy of where the CDR3 ends; the end is completed using the germline J gene. V usage is TRBV7-3 and J usage is TRBJ2-1; 8 positions agree with TRBD1. The CDR3 length is 13 residues. The ends lost 5 bases at V and 9 bases at J; junction bases unmatched: 6. Germline V gives CDR1 SGHTA, CDR2 FQGTGA. Incomplete CDR3 DNA: TGTGCCAGCAGCCCTTCAGGGGGCGGTGAG. It yields the protein CASSPSGGGE. Given in full, the CDR3 is CASSPSGGGEQFF.

Remarks on this clone: The read ends 3 residues shy of where the CDR3 ends; the end is completed using the germline J gene. The V and J genes are TRBV7-9 and TRBJ1-2, with D possibly TRBD1 on 6 matching bases. CDR1 and CDR2 (germline): SEHNR, FQNEAQ (reference sequence). With 3 bases removed from V and 0 bases from J, the gap between germline ends came to 8 bases. The CDR3 runs 14 residues. CDR3 region: CASSLTGANYGYTF. CDR3 DNA (partial): TGTGCCAGCAGCTTGACAGGAGCTAACTATGGC.

Comments on this clone: The read gets to within 3 residues of the CDR3 end, and the germline J gene fills in the rest. The J gene is TRBJ2-3, the V gene TRBV11-2; 8 bases match TRBD2. Germline assignment: CDR1 SGHAT and CDR2 FQNNGV. This CDR3 has 15 amino acids. V trimming: 5 bases; J trimming: 4 bases; junction bases outside the gene matches: 8. The CDR3 DNA, read in part, is TGTGCCAGCAGCCCGCGCGGGAGGTCGGCAGATACG. Translating it yields CASSPRGRSADT. The entire CDR3 protein reads CASSPRGRSADTQYF.

Points on this clone: The read stops 3 residues short of the end of the CDR3; the missing end is completed from the germline J gene. This rearrangement joins TRBV30 to TRBJ2-1; the D gene is possibly TRBD2 (5 bases). CDR3 length equals 15 residues. The ends were cut back, 3 bases at V and 1 base at J, with 13 bases in the middle. The germline V gene encodes CDR1 GTSNPN and CDR2 SVGIG (reference sequence). Partial CDR3 DNA: TGTGCCTGGAGGACTAAGGAGCCATCCTACAATGAG. Its protein product is CAWRTKEPSYNE. The CDR3, in full, reads CAWRTKEPSYNEQFF.